This TCR beta chain was recorded in a study of molecular identifiers for immune sequencing clone quantification. Trimming took 4 bases from V and 4 from J; bases not matched to a gene: 7. The CDR3 contains 15 residues. Germline-derived CDR1 and CDR2 are MNHEY and SVGAGI. Libraries for naive CD8 T cells, which were made from approximately 20,000 to 980,000 sorted cells, drew on 10%, 30% or 50% of the RNA. Naive CD8 T cells were sorted, and the gate applied was CD8+CD4-CCR7+CD45RA+. Study-level points and caveats: Whereas naive cells kept under 1% of molecules in clones above 20 RNA copies, such clones held over 97% in effectors.

With regard to this clonotype: Its antigen is not known.

Bulk TCR library preparation followed previously described methods with listed TCR primers. TCRdb processed the PCR reads anew with MiXCR; each CDR3 protein has one entry. The table includes 45,000 to 55,000 distinct CDR3 sequences, roughly a third detected once. The chain has TRBV6-5 and TRBJ2-3; TRBD2 matches 8 bases. Material for sequencing was naive CD8+ T cells from blood, with Jurkat cell RNA spiked in. Subset in this sample: FACS-sorted CD8+CD4-CCR7+CD45RA+ naive T cells. This receptor was taken from a human donor in good health. Some libraries in this study had Jurkat cell RNA spiked in. The CDR3 DNA is TGTGCCAGCAGTTGGGGCGGGAGGAACGCAGATACGCAGTATTTT. This gives the protein CASSWGGRNADTQYF.